One and the same sample provided the 17 T cell receptor beta chains below, sequenced in a study of shared clonotypes between healthy human individuals. Clones were read by immunoSEQ multiplex PCR, and TCRdb kept only the in-frame ones, dropping some. The sample shows about 2.4 million clones, approximately 93% of them seen only once. Sequenced sample: naive CD4+ T cells from PBMCs. The subset: CD45RA+ positively selected. These TCRs come from a man aged 18 to 29 in good health. Some clones in this sample may be carry-over from other donors' samples.

The chain couples TRBV4-2 to TRBJ1-2; 8 nucleotides line up with TRBD1. Germline-derived CDR1 and CDR2 are LGHNA and YNFKEQ. This CDR3 contains 16 residues. V lost 0 bases and J lost 2; bases outside the gene matches: 5. DNA for the CDR3: TGTGCCAGCAGCCAAGAAGGAAGGGACAGGAACTATGGCTACACCTTC. Residues: CASSQEGRDRNYGYTF.

V usage is TRBV18 and J usage is TRBJ2-7; TRBD1 matches at 9 bases. There are 15 residues in the CDR3. Germline V lookup: CDR1 KGHSH, CDR2 LQKENI. The V segment lost 5 bases and the J segment 6 bases; nucleotides outside the gene matches: 11. The CDR3 reads CASSSKTGGSSEQYF. The CDR3 DNA is TGTGCCAGCTCATCGAAGACAGGGGGATCGTCCGAGCAGTACTTC.

The J gene is TRBJ2-1, the V gene TRBV11-1; D gene uncertain. The germline V and J ends were trimmed by 8 bases and 9 bases, with 14 bases remaining between them. The V gene's germline CDR1 is SGHAT and CDR2 FQDESV (reference sequence). The CDR3 length is 12 residues. CDR3: CASVPGGGEQFF. The CDR3 nucleotides read TGTGCCAGCGTCCCGGGTGGCGGTGAGCAGTTCTTC.

This chain uses TRBV7-9 with TRBJ1-5; D ambiguous. Trimming removed 5 bases at V and 6 bases at J, with 11 bases between. CDR3 length: 13 residues. Germline CDR1 is SEHNR and CDR2 is FQNEAQ (reference sequence). CDR3 sequence reads: CASSLERAQPQHF. The CDR3 region has the DNA TGTGCCAGCAGCCTGGAGAGGGCTCAGCCCCAGCATTTT.

This clone was found once. This chain connects TRBV27 to TRBJ2-7; 15 bases align to TRBD2. CDR1 and CDR2 (germline): MNHEY, SMNVEV (reference sequence). With 6 bases clipped from V and 4 bases from J, the junction kept 10 bases outside the gene matches. This CDR3 has 17 amino acids. The CDR3 region has the DNA TGTGCCAGCAGATCAGGACTAGCGGGAGGGATCGCGTACGAGCAGTACTTC. This codes for CASRSGLAGGIAYEQYF.

V and J are TRBV5-1 and TRBJ2-2, with 8 bases identical to TRBD2. This CDR3 has 19 amino acids. The ends lost 0 bases at V and 3 bases at J; junction bases unmatched: 13. The germline CDR1 and CDR2 sequences are SGHRS and YFSETQ. The DNA for the CDR3 is TGCGCCAGCAGCTTGGTTGGGTCTAGCGGGCGTTCGGACACCGGGGAGCTGTTTTTT. Amino acid sequence: CASSLVGSSGRSDTGELFF.

Of note for this clone: A read error may account for a junction end that differs from germline. The rearrangement joins TRBV6-1 to TRBJ2-1; 10 nucleotides align to TRBD2. The CDR3 has 15 residues. The germline V gene has CDR1 MNHNS and CDR2 SASEGT. The CDR3 DNA reads TGTGCGAGCACTCCGGGGACTAGCGAATACAATGAGCAGTTCTTC. Translated: CASTPGTSEYNEQFF.

This chain links TRBV28 with TRBJ2-1, with TRBD2 matching 15 bases. The CDR3 length is 19 residues. The V segment lost 4 bases and the J segment 1 base; nucleotides outside the gene matches: 8. CDR1 is MDHEN and CDR2 is SYDVKM in the germline V gene. Written as DNA, the CDR3 is TGTGCCAGCAGTTCTGGACTAGCGGGAGGGCCGGGGTCCTACAATGAGCAGTTCTTC. It translates to CASSSGLAGGPGSYNEQFF.

The CDR3 coding sequence is TGTGCCAGTAGTTCTGGGACTAGCGGGAGGGCGGAGCAGTACTTC. Translated: CASSSGTSGRAEQYF. The rearrangement uses TRBV19 and TRBJ2-7; 16 bases agree with TRBD2. In germline, CDR1 is LNHDA, CDR2 SQIVND (reference sequence). With V trimmed by 5 bases and J by 7 bases, 5 bases remained unmatched. The CDR3 consists of 15 residues. The entire variable domain, with the rest obtained from reference TRBV19 and TRBJ2-7, is as follows: DGGITQSPKYLFRKEGQNVTLSCEQNLNHDAMYWYRQDPGQGLRLIYYSQIVNDFQKGDIAEGYSVSREKKESFPLTVTSAQKNPTAFYLCASSSGTSGRAEQYFGPGTRLTVT.

The chain employs TRBV10-3 and TRBJ2-2; 7 nucleotides line up with TRBD2. The CDR3 has 16 residues. Germline CDR1 is ENHRY and CDR2 is SYGVKD. Trimming removed 7 bases from V and 7 bases from J; junction bases left unmatched: 15. The CDR3 spells CAITPGRETVSGELFF. As DNA, the CDR3 is TGTGCCATCACCCCGGGGCGGGAGACGGTTAGCGGGGAGCTGTTTTTT.

This chain connects TRBV18 to TRBJ2-4, with D possibly matching TRBD1 (5 bases). The germline CDR1 and CDR2 sequences are KGHSH and LQKENI. There are 13 residues in the CDR3. V lost 3 bases and J lost 5, with 8 bases in between. DNA for the CDR3: TGTGCCAGCTCACCCGGCAGGGAAAACATTCAGTACTTC. Protein sequence: CASSPGRENIQYF.

This chain uses TRBV28 with TRBJ2-3, with a possible D match to TRBD2 (6 bases). CDR3 length: 17 residues. Germline V gene lookup returns CDR1 MDHEN and CDR2 SYDVKM. The V gene lost 6 bases and the J gene lost 2 bases, with 21 bases spanning the gap. The CDR3 protein is CASSSPLAREATDTQYF. The CDR3 DNA sequence: TGTGCCAGCAGCTCCCCCCTAGCGCGGGAAGCCACAGATACGCAGTATTTT.

The chain couples TRBV11-2 to TRBJ2-1; D possibly uses TRBD1 or TRBD2 (6 bases each). The germline V gene has CDR1 SGHAT and CDR2 FQNNGV. V was trimmed by 5 bases and J by 8 bases, leaving 16 bases between them. CDR3 length: 14 residues. As DNA, the CDR3 is TGTGCCAGCAGCCCCCAGGGGCCGGGGGATGAGCAGTTCTTC. Its protein is CASSPQGPGDEQFF.

V and J are TRBV4-2 and TRBJ2-7; D is possibly TRBD2 (5 bases). The CDR3 contains 13 residues. Germline CDR1 is LGHNA and CDR2 is YNFKEQ. Trimming pared 4 bases from V and 3 bases from J, leaving 10 bases between. DNA for the CDR3: TGTGCCAGCAGCCTAGGGAGAAACTACGAGCAGTACTTC. Its protein product is CASSLGRNYEQYF.

This sequence joins TRBV30 and TRBJ2-2, with D possibly being TRBD1 or TRBD2 (6 bases each). The CDR3 has 15 residues. The ends were cut back, 0 bases at V and 1 base at J, with 9 bases in the middle. CDR1 is GTSNPN and CDR2 is SVGIG in the germline V gene (reference sequence). CDR3: CAWSVQGGNTGELFF. For the CDR3, the DNA is TGTGCCTGGAGTGTACAGGGAGGGAACACCGGGGAGCTGTTTTTT.

As for this clone: At the DNA level, this CDR3 is encoded by other sequences in the same sample as well. The chain is built from TRBV7-3 and TRBJ2-2; a possible D gene is TRBD1 (5 bases). The CDR3 length is 13 residues. Germline V gene data show CDR1 as SGHTA and CDR2 as FQGTGA. The V gene lost 4 bases and the J gene lost 4 bases, with 7 bases spanning the gap. The CDR3 region is CASSSRGTGELFF. The CDR3 DNA follows: TGTGCCAGCAGCTCAAGGGGCACCGGGGAGCTGTTTTTT.

The chain joins TRBV13 to TRBJ2-3; 9 nucleotides align to TRBD2. Germline CDR1 and CDR2: PRHDT and FYEKMQ (reference sequence). V gave up 3 bases and J gave up 6 bases; unmatched junction bases: 10. This CDR3 is built from 16 residues. CDR3 DNA: TGTGCCAGCAGCTTCGGAGTAGCGGGAGTAGCCGATACGCAGTATTTT. Translating it yields CASSFGVAGVADTQYF.